This T cell receptor (beta chain) is drawn from a study of shared clonotypes between healthy human individuals. Study results and limitations: Large depth notwithstanding, sorted-subset sequencing proved incomplete by rarefaction.

Germline V gene sequence: CDR1 LNHDA, CDR2 SQIVND (reference sequence). The CDR3 sequence is 16 residues long. Deletions cut 4 bases from V and 4 bases from J, with 19 bases between. Adults of Caucasian background living in Nashville, Tennessee made up all donors. Regarding this clone: Its antigen remains unidentified.

For every subset, genomic DNA was evenly distributed across several immunoSEQ plates. TCRdb keeps only in-frame clones here, not all; method: immunoSEQ multiplex PCR. This table holds some 2.3 million clones, approximately 93% found once. The sequenced sample consisted of naive CD4+ T cells from PBMCs. As to subset: CD45RA+ positively selected. This clonotype originated in a man between 18 and 35 years old in good health. Some clones in this sample may be carry-over from other donors' samples. The chain has TRBV19 and TRBJ2-5; D possibly matches TRBD1 or TRBD2 (5 bases each). CDR3 sequence reads: CASSTAGRGSGETQYF. The CDR3 coding sequence is TGTGCCAGTAGTACCGCAGGGAGAGGATCGGGAGAGACCCAGTACTTC.